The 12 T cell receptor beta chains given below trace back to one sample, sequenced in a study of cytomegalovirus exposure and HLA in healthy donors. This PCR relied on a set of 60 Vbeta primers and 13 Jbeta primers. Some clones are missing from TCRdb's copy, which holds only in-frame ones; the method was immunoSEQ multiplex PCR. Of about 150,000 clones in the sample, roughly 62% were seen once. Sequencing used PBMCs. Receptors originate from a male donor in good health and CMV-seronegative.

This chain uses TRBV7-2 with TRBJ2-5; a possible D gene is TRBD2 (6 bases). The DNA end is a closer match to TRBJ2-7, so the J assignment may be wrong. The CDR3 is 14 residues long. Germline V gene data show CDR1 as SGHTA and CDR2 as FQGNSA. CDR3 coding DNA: TGTGCCAGCAGCCCCGTCGGAGGGGCCTACGAGCAGTACTTC. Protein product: CASSPVGGAYEQYF.

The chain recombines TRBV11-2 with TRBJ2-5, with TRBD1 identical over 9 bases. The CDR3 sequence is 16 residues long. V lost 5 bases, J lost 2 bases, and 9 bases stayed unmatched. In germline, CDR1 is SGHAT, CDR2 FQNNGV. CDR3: CASSPRTGAEQETQYF. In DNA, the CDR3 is TGTGCCAGCAGCCCGAGGACAGGGGCAGAACAAGAGACCCAGTACTTC.

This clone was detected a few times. CDR3 sequence: CASRGGPRYEQYF. The CDR3 region has the DNA TGTGCCAGCCGCGGGGGGCCTCGCTACGAGCAGTACTTC. The chain joins TRBV28 to TRBJ2-7; TRBD2 agrees at 8 bases. The junction had 6 bases not matched to a gene; V was cut back by 8 bases and J by 3 bases. Looked up from germline, CDR1 is MDHEN and CDR2 is SYDVKM. The CDR3 consists of 13 residues.

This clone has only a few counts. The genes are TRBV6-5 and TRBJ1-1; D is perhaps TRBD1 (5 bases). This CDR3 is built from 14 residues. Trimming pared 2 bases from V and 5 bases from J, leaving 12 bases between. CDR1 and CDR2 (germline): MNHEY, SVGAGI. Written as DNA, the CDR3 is TGTGCCAGCAGTTACGGTTCGGGGGTTACTGAAGCTTTCTTT. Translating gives CASSYGSGVTEAFF.

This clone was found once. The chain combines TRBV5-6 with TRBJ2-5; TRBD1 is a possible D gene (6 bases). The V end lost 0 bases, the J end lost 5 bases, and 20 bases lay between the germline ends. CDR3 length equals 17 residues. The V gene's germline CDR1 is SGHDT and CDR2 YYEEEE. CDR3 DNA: TGTGCCAGCAGCTTGGTTTCGGCAGGGGCGTCGAGGGAGACCCAGTACTTC. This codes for CASSLVSAGASRETQYF.

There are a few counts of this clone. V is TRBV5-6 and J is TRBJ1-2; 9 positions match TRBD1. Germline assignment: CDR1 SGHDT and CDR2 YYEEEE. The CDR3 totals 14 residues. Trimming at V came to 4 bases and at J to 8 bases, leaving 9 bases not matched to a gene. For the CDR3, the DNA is TGTGCCAGCAGCCAGATACAGGGGGCAGGAGGCTACACCTTC. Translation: CASSQIQGAGGYTF.

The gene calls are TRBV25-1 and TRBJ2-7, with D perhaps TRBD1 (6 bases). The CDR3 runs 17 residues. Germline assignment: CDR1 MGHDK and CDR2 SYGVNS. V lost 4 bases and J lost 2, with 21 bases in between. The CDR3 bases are TGTGCCAGCAGTGTTGGGCTAGTTAGGGGGAAGGCCTACGAGCAGTACTTC. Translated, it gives CASSVGLVRGKAYEQYF.

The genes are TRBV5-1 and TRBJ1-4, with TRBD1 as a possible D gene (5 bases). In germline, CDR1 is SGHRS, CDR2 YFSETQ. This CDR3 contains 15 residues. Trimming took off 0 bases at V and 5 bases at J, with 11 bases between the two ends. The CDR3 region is CASSLEAGRNEKLFF. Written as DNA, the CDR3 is TGCGCCAGCAGCTTGGAGGCAGGGCGAAATGAAAAACTGTTTTTT.

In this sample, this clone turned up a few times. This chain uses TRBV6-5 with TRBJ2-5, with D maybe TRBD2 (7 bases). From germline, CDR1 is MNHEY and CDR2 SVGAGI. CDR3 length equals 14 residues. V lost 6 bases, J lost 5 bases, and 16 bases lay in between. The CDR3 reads CASSQTGGWETQYF. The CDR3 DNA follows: TGTGCCAGCAGCCAGACGGGGGGCTGGGAGACCCAGTACTTC.

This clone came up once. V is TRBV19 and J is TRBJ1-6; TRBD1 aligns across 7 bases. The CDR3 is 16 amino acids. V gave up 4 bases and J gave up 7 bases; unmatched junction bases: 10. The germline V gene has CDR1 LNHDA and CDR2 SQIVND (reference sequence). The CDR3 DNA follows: TGTGCCAGTAGTAGAGGGACAGTAGGGGGCAATTCACCCCTCCACTTT. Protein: CASSRGTVGGNSPLHF.

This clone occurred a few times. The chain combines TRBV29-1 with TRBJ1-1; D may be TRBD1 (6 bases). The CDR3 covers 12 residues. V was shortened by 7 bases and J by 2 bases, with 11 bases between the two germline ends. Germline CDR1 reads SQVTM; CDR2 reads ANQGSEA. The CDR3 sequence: CSASTGNTEAFF. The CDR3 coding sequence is TGCAGCGCCTCGACAGGTAACACTGAAGCTTTCTTT. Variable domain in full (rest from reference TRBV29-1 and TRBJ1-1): SAVISQKPSRDICQRGTSLTIQCQVDSQVTMMFWYRQQPGQSLTLIATANQGSEATYESGFVIDKFPISRPNLTFSTLTVSNMSPEDSSIYLCSASTGNTEAFFGQGTRLTVV.

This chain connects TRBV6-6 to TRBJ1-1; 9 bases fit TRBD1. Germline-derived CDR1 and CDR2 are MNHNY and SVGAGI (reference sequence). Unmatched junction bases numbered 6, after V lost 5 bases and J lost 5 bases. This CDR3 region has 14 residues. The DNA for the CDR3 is TGTGCCAGCAGTGACTACAGGGGGCGTACTGAAGCTTTCTTT. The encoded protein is CASSDYRGRTEAFF.